Below, 2 T cell receptor beta chains from the same sample are listed, as sequenced in a study of OX40 agonist ivuxolimab in advanced cancers. The assay was immunoSEQ multiplex PCR, and TCRdb's table has in-frame clones only and misses some. The sample has roughly 53,000 clones; 80% to 85% are singletons. The sample in question was CD4+ or CD8+ T cells sorted from blood, obtained in a trial of the OX40 agonist ivuxolimab. These receptors were taken from an adult with an advanced solid tumor such as melanoma, head and neck, liver or kidney cancer.

The chain combines TRBV29-1 with TRBJ2-5; D ambiguous. Trimming left V 5 bases short and J 3 bases short, with 10 bases between. This CDR3 is built from 12 residues. In germline, CDR1 is SQVTM, CDR2 ANQGSEA. The chain's CDR3 is CSVWYREETQYF. The CDR3 coding sequence is TGCAGCGTTTGGTACAGAGAAGAGACCCAGTACTTC.

The chain carries TRBV4-2 and TRBJ2-7; D unclear. The CDR3 totals 15 residues. Germline CDR1 is LGHNA and CDR2 is YNFKEQ. The V end lost 4 bases, the J end lost 2 bases, and 15 bases lay between the germline ends. CDR3 bases: TGTGCCAGCAGCCCCACGGCGGAAGCTGCCTACGAGCAGTACTTC. Encoded protein: CASSPTAEAAYEQYF.